This TCR beta chain was observed in a study of blood T cells in healthy people across ages. Whole-study findings and limits: Strongly correlated with naive T cell percentage was TCR beta diversity.

In this sample, this clonotype turned up a few times. What it recognizes is unknown. There were healthy Caucasian individuals from Russia, aged about 6 to 90, serving as donors. A sample-barcoded 5' primer and a J-beta primer mix were used in a second PCR of about 7 to 12 cycles. Each CDR3 protein is one row after TCRdb ran MiXCR on the 5' RACE reads. The sample consists of more than 550,000 distinct CDR3 sequences, 20% to 25% of them appearing once. This clonotype was obtained from a man between 65 and 85 years old in good health. Sequencing used blood.

CDR3 in amino acids: CASSSWAAPQQFF. The CDR3 region has the DNA TGCGCCAGCAGCTCCTGGGCTGCCCCTCAGCAGTTCTTC. The J gene is TRBJ2-5, the V gene TRBV5-1; no reliable D call. The J call may be wrong; the DNA end is better matched by TRBJ2-1. This CDR3 spans 13 amino acids. Germline CDR1 SGHRS, CDR2 YFSETQ.